There are a few counts of the clone carrying this T cell receptor (beta chain). Its specificity is unknown. This specimen belongs to a study of post-analysis software for immune sequencing data. Overall study: Both relapsing-remitting and secondary progressive multiple sclerosis featured among the disease courses, as did progressive-relapsing multiple sclerosis.

cDNA libraries for TCR beta contained unique molecular identifiers. The source material, roughly 0.9 to 11 million T cells, gave rise to 510,000 or so cDNA molecules. One entry per CDR3 protein, called by TCRdb with MiXCR from the PCR reads. The data hold 700,000 to 800,000 distinct CDR3 sequences, with about 27% observed a single time. Germline V gives CDR1 SGHRS, CDR2 YFSETQ. V was trimmed by 0 bases and J by 8 bases, leaving 11 bases between them. The CDR3 consists of 14 residues. General study points: F measure showed strong co-clustering of same-batch samples. Significantly decreased normalized Chao1 diversity was recorded for multiple sclerosis patients relative to controls. TRBV5-6, TRBV5-1 and TRBV20-1 were among roughly 5 TRBV segments more frequent in patients than controls.

The TCR comes from a girl aged 5-17 years with multiple sclerosis. What was sequenced was blood. The V call is TRBV5-1, the J call TRBJ1-4; D perhaps matches TRBD1 (5 bases). The CDR3 region has the DNA TGCGCCAGCAGCTTGGCCTCAGGGAGGGAAAAACTGTTTTTT. Encoded protein: CASSLASGREKLFF.